This TCR beta chain was found in a study of siplizumab effects on memory and regulatory T cells. Assay: immunoSEQ multiplex PCR; the TCRdb copy retains only in-frame clones and omits some. The sample lists 85,000 to 130,000 clones, 94% occurring once. Trimming removed 5 bases at V and 0 bases at J, with 18 bases between. In germline, CDR1 is SGHRS, CDR2 YFSETQ. This CDR3 contains 18 residues. What was sequenced was Tregs sorted from blood. The receptor was derived from a human donor in good health. The V and J genes are TRBV5-1 and TRBJ1-6, with D uncertain. The CDR3 nucleotides read TGCGCCAGCAGACTGAGACCCGGAGTAAGCTCCTATAATTCACCCCTCCACTTT. Encoded protein: CASRLRPGVSSYNSPLHF. Filled out from reference TRBV5-1 and TRBJ1-6, the complete variable domain reads KAGVTQTPRYLIKTRGQQVTLSCSPISGHRSVSWYQQTPGQGLQFLFEYFSETQRNKGNFPGRFSGRQFSNSRSEMNVSTLELGDSALYLCASRLRPGVSSYNSPLHFGNGTRLTVT.